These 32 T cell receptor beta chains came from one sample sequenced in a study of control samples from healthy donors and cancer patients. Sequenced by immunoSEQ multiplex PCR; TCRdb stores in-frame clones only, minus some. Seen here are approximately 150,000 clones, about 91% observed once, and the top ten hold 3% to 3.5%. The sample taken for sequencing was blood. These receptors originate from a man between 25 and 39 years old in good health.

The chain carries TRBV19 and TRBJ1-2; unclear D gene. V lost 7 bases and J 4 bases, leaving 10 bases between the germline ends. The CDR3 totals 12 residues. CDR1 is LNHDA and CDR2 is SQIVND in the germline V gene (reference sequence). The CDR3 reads CASTPDGYGYTF. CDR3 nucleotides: TGTGCCAGTACCCCTGACGGCTATGGCTACACCTTC.

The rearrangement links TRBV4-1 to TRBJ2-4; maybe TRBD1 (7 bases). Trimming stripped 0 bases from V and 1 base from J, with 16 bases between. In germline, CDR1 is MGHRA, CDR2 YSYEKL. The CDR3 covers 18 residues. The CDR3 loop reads CASSQDPPAGGAKNIQYF. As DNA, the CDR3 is TGCGCCAGCAGCCAAGATCCCCCGGCAGGGGGGGCCAAAAACATTCAGTACTTC.

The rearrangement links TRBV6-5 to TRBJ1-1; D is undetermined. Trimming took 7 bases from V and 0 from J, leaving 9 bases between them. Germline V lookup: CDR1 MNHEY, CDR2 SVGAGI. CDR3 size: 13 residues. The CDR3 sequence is CASIQVLNTEAFF. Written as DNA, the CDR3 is TGTGCCAGCATCCAAGTCCTGAACACTGAAGCTTTCTTT.

The CDR3 region is CASMDLTAFF. As DNA, the CDR3 is TGTGCCAGCATGGATTTAACAGCTTTCTTT. The chain is built from TRBV28 and TRBJ1-1; the D is unclear. The CDR3 extends over 10 amino acids. Trimming shortened V by 7 bases and J by 10 bases, and 10 bases separated the two germline ends. Germline V gene sequence: CDR1 MDHEN, CDR2 SYDVKM.

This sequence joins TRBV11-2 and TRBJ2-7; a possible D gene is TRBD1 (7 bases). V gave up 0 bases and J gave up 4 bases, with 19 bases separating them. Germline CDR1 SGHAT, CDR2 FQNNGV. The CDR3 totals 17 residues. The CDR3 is CASSLDQGGNRRYEQYF. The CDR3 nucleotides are TGTGCCAGCAGCTTAGATCAGGGGGGTAACAGAAGATACGAGCAGTACTTC.

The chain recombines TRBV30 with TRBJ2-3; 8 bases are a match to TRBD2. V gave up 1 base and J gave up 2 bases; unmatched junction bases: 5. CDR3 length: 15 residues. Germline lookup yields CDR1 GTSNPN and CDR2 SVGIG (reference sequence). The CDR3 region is CAWSAGGAPTDTQYF. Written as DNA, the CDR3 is TGTGCCTGGAGTGCCGGGGGGGCTCCCACAGATACGCAGTATTTT.

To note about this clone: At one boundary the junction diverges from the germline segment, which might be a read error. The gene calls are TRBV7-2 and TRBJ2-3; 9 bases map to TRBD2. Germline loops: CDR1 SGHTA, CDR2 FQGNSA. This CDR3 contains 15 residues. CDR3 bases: TGTGCCAGCAGCATAGCGGGGGCTAACACAGATACGCAGTATTTT. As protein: CASSIAGANTDTQYF.

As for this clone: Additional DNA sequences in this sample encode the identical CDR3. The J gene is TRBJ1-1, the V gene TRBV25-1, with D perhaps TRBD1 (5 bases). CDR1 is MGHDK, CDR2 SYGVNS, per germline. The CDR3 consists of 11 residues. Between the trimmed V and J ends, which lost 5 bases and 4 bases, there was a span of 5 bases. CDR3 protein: CASSRGTEAFF. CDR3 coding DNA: TGTGCCAGCAGTAGGGGCACTGAAGCTTTCTTT.

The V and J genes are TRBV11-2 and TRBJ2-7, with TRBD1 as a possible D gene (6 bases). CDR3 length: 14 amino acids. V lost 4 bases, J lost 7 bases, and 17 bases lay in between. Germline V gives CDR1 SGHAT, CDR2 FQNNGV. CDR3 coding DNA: TGTGCCAGCAGCTACGGGACACTGGTAGAGGAGCAGTACTTC. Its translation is CASSYGTLVEEQYF. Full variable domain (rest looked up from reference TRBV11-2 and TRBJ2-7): EAGVAQSPRYKIIEKRQSVAFWCNPISGHATLYWYQQILGQGPKLLIQFQNNGVVDDSQLPKDRFSAERLKGVDSTLKIQPAKLEDSAVYLCASSYGTLVEEQYFGPGTRLTVT.

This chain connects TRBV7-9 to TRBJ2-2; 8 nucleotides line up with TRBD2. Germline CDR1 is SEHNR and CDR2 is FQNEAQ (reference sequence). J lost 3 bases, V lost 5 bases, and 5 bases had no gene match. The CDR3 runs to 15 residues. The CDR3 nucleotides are TGTGCCAGCAGCCCGGGACTAGTGGACACCGGGGAGCTGTTTTTT. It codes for CASSPGLVDTGELFF.

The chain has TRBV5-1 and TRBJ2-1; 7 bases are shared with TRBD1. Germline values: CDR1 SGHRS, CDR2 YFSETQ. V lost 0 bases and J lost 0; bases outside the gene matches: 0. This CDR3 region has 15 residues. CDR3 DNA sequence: TGCGCCAGCAGCTTGGACAGGGGCTCCTACAATGAGCAGTTCTTC. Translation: CASSLDRGSYNEQFF.

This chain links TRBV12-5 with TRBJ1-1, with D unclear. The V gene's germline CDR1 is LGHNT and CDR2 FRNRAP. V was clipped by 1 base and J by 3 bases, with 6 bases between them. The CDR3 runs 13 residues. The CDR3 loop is CASGLGIHTEAFF. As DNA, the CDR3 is TGTGCTAGTGGTTTGGGGATCCACACTGAAGCTTTCTTT.

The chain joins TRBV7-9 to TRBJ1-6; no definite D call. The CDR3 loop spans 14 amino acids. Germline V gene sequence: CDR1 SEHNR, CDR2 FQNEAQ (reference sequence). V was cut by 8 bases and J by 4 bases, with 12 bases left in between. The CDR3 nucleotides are TGTGCCAGCTTGGTATCGATATATAATTCACCCCTCCACTTT. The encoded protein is CASLVSIYNSPLHF.

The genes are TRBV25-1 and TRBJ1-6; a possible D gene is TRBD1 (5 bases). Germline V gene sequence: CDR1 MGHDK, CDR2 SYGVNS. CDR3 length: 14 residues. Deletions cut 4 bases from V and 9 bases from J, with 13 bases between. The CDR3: CASSATRGPSPLHF. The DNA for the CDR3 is TGTGCCAGCAGTGCCACCCGGGGCCCTTCACCCCTCCACTTT.

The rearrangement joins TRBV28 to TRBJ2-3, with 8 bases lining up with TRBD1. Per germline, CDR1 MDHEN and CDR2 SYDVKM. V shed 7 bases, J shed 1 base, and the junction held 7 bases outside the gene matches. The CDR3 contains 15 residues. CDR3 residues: CASTFLTGGTDTQYF. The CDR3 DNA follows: TGTGCCAGCACCTTCCTGACAGGGGGCACAGATACGCAGTATTTT.

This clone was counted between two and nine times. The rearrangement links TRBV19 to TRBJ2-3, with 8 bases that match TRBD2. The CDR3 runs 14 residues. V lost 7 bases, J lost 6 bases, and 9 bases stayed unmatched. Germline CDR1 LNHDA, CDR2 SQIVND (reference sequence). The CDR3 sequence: CASKAGGGSDTQYF. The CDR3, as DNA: TGTGCCAGTAAGGCCGGCGGGGGGTCGGATACGCAGTATTTT.

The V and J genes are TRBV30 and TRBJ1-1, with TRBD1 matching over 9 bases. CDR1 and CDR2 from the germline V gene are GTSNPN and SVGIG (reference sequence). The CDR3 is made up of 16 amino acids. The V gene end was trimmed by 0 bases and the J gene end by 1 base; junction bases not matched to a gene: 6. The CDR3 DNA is TGTGCCTGGAGTGTAAGGGACAGGGATGAGAACACTGAAGCTTTCTTT. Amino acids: CAWSVRDRDENTEAFF.

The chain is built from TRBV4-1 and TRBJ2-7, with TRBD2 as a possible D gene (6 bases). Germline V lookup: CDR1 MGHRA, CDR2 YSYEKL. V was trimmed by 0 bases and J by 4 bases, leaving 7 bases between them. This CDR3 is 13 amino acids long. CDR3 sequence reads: CASSQDGGYEQYF. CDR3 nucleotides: TGCGCCAGCAGCCAAGACGGGGGATACGAGCAGTACTTC.

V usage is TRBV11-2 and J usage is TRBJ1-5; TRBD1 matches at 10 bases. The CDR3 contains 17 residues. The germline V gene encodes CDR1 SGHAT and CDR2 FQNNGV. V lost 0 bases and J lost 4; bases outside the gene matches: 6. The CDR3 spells CASSLDPRTGGNQPQHF. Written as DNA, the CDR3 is TGTGCCAGCAGCTTAGATCCCAGGACAGGGGGTAATCAGCCCCAGCATTTT.

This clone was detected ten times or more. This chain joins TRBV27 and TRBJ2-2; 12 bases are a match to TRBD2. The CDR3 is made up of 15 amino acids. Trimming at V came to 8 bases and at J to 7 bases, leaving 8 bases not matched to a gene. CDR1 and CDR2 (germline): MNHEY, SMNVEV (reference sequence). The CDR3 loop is CASPTSGGQFGELFF. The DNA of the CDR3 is TGTGCCAGCCCGACTAGCGGGGGACAATTCGGGGAGCTGTTTTTT.

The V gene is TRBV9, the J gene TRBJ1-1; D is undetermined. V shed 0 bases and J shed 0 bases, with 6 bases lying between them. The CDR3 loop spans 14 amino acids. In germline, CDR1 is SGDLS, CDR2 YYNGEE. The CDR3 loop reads CASSVGSLNTEAFF. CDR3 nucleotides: TGTGCCAGCAGCGTAGGGTCCTTGAACACTGAAGCTTTCTTT.

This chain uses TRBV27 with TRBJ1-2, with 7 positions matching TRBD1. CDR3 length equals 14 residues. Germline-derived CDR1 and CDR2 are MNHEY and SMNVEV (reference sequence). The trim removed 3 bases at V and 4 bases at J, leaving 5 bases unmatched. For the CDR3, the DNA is TGTGCCAGCAGTTTCGATTCAGGGGGCTATGGCTACACCTTC. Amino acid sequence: CASSFDSGGYGYTF.

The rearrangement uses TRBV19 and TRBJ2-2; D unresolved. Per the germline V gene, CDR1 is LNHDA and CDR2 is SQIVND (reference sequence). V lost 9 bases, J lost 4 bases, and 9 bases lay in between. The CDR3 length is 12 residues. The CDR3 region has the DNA TGTGCCAGCTCACCGGCCACCGGGGAGCTGTTTTTT. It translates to CASSPATGELFF. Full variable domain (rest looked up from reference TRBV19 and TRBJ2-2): DGGITQSPKYLFRKEGQNVTLSCEQNLNHDAMYWYRQDPGQGLRLIYYSQIVNDFQKGDIAEGYSVSREKKESFPLTVTSAQKNPTAFYLCASSPATGELFFGEGSRLTVL.

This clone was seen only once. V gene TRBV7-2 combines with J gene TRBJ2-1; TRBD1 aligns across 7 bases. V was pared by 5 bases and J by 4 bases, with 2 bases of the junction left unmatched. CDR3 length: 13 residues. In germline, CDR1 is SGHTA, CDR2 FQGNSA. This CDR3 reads CASSPGQYNEQFF. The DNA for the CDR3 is TGTGCCAGCAGCCCGGGACAGTACAATGAGCAGTTCTTC.

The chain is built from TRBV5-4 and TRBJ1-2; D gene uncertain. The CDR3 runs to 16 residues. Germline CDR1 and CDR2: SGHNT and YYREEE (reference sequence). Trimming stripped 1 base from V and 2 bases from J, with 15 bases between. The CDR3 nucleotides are TGTGCCAGCAGCTTGTCTTCGGCAGAGACAAACTATGGCTACACCTTC. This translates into CASSLSSAETNYGYTF.

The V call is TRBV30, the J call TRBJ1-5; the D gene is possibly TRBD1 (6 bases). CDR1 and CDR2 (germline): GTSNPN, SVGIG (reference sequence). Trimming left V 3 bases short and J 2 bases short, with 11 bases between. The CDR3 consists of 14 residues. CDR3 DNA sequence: TGTGCCTGGAGGGGCAGGGGAGGCAATCAGCCCCAGCATTTT. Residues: CAWRGRGGNQPQHF.

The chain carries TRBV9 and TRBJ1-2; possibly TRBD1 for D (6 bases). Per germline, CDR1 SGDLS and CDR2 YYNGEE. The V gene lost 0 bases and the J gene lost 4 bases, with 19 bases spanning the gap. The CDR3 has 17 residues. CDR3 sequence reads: CASSVDPGQHSSYGYTF. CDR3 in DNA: TGTGCCAGCAGCGTAGATCCCGGACAGCACTCTAGCTATGGCTACACCTTC.

The CDR3 spells CASSPSGGSTDTQYF. CDR3 DNA: TGTGCCAGCAGTCCTAGCGGGGGGTCCACAGATACGCAGTATTTT. V gene TRBV6-4 combines with J gene TRBJ2-3; 11 bases map to TRBD2. In germline, CDR1 is MRHNA, CDR2 SNTAGT. The CDR3 length is 15 residues. V trimming: 5 bases; J trimming: 2 bases; junction bases outside the gene matches: 3.

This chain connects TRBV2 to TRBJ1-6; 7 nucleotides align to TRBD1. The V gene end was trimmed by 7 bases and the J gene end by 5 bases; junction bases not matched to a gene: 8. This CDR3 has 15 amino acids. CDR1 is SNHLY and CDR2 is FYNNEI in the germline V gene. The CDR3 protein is CASKSTGSHNSPLHF. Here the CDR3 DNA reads TGTGCCAGCAAGTCGACAGGGAGCCATAATTCACCCCTCCACTTT.

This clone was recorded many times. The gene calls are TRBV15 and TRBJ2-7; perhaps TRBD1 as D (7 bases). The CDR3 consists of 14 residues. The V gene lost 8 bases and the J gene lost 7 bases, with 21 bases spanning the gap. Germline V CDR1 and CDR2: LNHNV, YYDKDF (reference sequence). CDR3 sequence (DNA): TGTGCCACCTCACCCAGGGGGGCGATGGGGGAGCAGTACTTC. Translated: CATSPRGAMGEQYF.

CDR3: CASSLVTGGTDTQYF. The CDR3 coding sequence is TGCGCCAGCAGCTTGGTGACAGGGGGCACAGATACGCAGTATTTT. The chain links TRBV5-1 to TRBJ2-3, with TRBD1 identical over 8 bases. In germline, CDR1 is SGHRS, CDR2 YFSETQ. J gave up 1 base and V 0 bases, and 1 base lay outside the gene matches. This CDR3 has 15 residues.

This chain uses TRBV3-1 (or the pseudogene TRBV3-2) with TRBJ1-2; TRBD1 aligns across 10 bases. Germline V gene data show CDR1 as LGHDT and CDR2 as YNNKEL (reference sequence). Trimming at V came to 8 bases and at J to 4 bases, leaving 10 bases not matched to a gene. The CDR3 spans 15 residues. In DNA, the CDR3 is TGTGCCAGCGCGCGAGACAGGGGGCTGGGCTATGGCTACACCTTC. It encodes CASARDRGLGYGYTF.